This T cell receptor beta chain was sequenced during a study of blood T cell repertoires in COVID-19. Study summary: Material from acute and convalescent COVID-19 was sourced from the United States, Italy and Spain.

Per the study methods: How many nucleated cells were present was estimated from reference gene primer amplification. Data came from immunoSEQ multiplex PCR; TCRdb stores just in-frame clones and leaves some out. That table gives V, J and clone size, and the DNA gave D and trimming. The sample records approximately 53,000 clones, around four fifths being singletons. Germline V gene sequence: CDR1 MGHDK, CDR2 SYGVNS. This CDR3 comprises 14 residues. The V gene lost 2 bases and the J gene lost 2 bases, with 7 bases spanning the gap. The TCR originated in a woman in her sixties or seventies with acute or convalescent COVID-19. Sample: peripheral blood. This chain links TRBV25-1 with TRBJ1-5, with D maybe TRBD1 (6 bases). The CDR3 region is CASSEGGGNQPQHF. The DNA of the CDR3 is TGTGCCAGCAGTGAAGGGGGCGGCAATCAGCCCCAGCATTTT.